This T cell receptor beta chain originates from a study of regulatory T cells in long-lasting Graves disease. This clonotype was detected many times. The CDR3 loop spans 12 amino acids. CDR1 and CDR2 (germline): SNHLY, FYNNEI. V was clipped by 5 bases and J by 7 bases, with 6 bases between them. The time point is: persistent/refractory GD, antithyroid drugs over 5 years with positive TRAb. TCR sequences were obtained from RNA taken from PBMCs. According to the study, TCR beta libraries were built with iRepertoire HTBI primers and CDR3-region Arm-PCR. Original handling: Sample data revealed some 58 TRBV and 14 TRBJ segments. TCRdb processed the multiplex PCR reads anew with MiXCR; each CDR3 protein has one entry. TCRdb, not the original authors, processed these V and J calls. Among about 430,000 distinct CDR3 sequences listed, around 20% were seen once.

The sequencing used peripheral blood mononuclear cells (PBMCs), collected when the disease was refractory, from a patient treated with antithyroid drugs. The TCR originated in a female donor with Graves disease. This chain connects TRBV2 to TRBJ1-6; D unclear. As DNA, the CDR3 is TGTGCCAGCAGTCGTGGGAATTCACCCCTCCACTTT. Protein product: CASSRGNSPLHF.